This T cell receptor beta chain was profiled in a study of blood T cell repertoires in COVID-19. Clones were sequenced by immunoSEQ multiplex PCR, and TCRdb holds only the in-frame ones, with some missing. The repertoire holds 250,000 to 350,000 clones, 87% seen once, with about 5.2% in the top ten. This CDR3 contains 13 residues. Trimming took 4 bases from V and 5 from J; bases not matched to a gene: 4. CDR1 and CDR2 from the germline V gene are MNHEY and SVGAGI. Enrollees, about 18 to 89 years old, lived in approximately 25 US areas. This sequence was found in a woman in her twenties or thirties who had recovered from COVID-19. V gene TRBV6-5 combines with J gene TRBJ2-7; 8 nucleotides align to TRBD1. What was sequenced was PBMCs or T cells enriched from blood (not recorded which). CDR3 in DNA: TGTGCCAGCAGTTGGACAGGGAGAAACGAGCAGTACTTC. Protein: CASSWTGRNEQYF.